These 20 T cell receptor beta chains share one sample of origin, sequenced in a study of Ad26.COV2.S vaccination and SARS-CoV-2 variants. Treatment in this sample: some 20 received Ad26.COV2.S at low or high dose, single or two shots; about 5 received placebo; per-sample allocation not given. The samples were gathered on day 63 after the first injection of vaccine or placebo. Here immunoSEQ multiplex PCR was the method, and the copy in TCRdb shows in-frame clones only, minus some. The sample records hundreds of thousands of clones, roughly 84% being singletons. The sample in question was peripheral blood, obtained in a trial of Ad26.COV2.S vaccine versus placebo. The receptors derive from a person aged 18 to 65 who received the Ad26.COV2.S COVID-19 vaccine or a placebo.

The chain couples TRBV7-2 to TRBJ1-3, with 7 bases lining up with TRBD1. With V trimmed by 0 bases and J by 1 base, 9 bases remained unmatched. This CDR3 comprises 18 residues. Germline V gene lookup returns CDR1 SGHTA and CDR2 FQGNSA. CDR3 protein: CASSLARQGQASGNTIYF. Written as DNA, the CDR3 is TGTGCCAGCAGCTTAGCAAGGCAAGGACAGGCTTCTGGAAACACCATATATTTT.

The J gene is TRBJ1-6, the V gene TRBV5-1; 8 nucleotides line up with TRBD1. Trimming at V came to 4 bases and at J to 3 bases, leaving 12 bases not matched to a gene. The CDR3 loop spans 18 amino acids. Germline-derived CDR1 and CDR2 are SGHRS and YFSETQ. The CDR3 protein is CASSLYTGGTNYNSPLHF. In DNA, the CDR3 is TGCGCCAGCAGCCTGTACACAGGGGGGACAAACTATAATTCACCCCTCCACTTT.

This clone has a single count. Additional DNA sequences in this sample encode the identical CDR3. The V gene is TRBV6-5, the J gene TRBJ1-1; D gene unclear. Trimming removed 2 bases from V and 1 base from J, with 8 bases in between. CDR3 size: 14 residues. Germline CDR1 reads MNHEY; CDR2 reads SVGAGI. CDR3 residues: CASSYSGENTEAFF. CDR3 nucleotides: TGTGCCAGCAGTTACAGCGGGGAGAACACTGAAGCTTTCTTT.

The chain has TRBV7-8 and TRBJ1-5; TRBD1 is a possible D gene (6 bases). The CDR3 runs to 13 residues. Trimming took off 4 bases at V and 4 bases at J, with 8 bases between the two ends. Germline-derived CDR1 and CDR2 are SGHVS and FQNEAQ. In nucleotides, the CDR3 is TGTGCCAGCAGCTACAGGGATAATCAGCCCCAGCATTTT. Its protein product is CASSYRDNQPQHF.

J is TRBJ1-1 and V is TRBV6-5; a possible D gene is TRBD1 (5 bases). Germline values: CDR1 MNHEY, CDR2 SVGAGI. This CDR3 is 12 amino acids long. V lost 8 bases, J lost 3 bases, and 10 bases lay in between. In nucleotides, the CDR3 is TGTGCCAGCTTCCGGGGGGACACTGAAGCTTTCTTT. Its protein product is CASFRGDTEAFF.

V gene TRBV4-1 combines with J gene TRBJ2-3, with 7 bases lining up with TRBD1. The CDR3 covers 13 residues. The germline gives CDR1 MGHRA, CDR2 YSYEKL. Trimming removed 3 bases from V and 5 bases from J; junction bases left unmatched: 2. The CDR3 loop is CASSQTGKDTQYF. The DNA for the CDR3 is TGCGCCAGCAGCCAGACAGGGAAAGATACGCAGTATTTT.

The CDR3 loop reads CASSLGRGRGYTF. CDR3 DNA sequence: TGTGCCAGCAGTTTAGGCAGGGGGCGAGGCTACACCTTC. V gene TRBV12-3 or TRBV12-4 combines with J gene TRBJ1-2; TRBD1 matches at 8 bases. CDR3 length: 13 amino acids. The ends lost 1 base at V and 8 bases at J; junction bases unmatched: 3.

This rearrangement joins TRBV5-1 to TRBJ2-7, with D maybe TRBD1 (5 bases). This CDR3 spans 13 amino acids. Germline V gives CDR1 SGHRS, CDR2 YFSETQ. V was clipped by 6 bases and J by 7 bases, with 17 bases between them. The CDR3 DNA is TGCGCCAGCAAACCTCAGGGCCCCGGGGAGCAGTACTTC. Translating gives CASKPQGPGEQYF.

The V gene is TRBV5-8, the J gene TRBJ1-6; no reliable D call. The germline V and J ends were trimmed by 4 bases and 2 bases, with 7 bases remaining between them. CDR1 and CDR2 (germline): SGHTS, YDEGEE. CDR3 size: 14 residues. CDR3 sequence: CASSTGTYNSPLHF. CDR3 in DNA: TGTGCCAGCAGCACCGGGACCTATAATTCACCCCTCCACTTT.

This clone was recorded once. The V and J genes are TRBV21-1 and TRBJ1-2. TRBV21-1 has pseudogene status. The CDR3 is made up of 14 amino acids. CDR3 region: CASSKSRGLRGYTF. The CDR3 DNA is TGTGCCAGCAGCAAAAGCCGGGGTTTACGAGGCTACACCTTC.

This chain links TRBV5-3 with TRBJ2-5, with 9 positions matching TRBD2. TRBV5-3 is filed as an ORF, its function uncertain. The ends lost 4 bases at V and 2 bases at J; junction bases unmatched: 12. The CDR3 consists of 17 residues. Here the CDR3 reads CARSEASGGPRQETQYF. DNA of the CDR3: TGTGCCAGAAGCGAGGCCAGCGGGGGGCCCCGGCAAGAGACCCAGTACTTC.

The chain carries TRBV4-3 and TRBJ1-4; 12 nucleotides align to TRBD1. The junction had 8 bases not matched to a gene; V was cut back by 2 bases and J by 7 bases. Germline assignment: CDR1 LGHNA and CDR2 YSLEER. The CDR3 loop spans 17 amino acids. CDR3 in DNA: TGCGCCAGCAGCCAAACCGGGACAGGGGGCTCGGGTGAAAAACTGTTTTTT. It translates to CASSQTGTGGSGEKLFF.

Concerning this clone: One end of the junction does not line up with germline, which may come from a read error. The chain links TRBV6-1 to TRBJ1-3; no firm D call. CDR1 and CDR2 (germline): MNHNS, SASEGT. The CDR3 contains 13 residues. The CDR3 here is CASREGRGNTIYF. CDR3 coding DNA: TGTGCCAGCAGAGAAGGGAGAGGAAACACCATATATTTT.

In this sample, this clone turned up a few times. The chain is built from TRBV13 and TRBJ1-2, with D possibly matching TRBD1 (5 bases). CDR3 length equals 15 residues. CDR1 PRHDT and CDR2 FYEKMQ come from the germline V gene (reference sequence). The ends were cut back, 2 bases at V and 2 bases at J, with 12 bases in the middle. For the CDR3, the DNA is TGTGCCAGCAGCTTAAGAGGGGCTTTAAACTATGGCTACACCTTC. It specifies CASSLRGALNYGYTF.

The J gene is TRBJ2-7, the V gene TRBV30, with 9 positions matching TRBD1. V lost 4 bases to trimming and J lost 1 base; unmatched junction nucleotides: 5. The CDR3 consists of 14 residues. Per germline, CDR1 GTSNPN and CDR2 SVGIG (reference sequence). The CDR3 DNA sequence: TGTGCCTGGACTCGGGACAGGGTTTCCTACGAGCAGTACTTC. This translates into CAWTRDRVSYEQYF.

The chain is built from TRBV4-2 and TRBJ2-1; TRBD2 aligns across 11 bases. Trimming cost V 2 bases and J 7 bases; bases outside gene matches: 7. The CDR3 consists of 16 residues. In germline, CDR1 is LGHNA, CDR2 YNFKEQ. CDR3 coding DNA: TGTGCCAGCAGCCAACCCACTAGCGGGGGAAGAAATGAGCAGTTCTTC. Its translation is CASSQPTSGGRNEQFF.

CDR3 nucleotides: TGTGCCAGCAGCCAAGATCTCGGGCGCACTGAAGCTTTCTTT. As protein: CASSQDLGRTEAFF. The rearrangement uses TRBV3-1 (or the pseudogene TRBV3-2) and TRBJ1-1; D not resolved. Trimming cost V 0 bases and J 4 bases, with 9 bases left between them. This CDR3 has 14 residues. Looked up from germline, CDR1 is LGHDT and CDR2 is YNNKEL (reference sequence).

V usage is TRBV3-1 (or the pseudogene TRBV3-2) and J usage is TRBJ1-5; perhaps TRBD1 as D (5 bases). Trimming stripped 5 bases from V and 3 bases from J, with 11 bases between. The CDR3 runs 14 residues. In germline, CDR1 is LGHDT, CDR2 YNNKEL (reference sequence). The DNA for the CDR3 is TGTGCCAGCAGCTATGGACAAGCCAATCAGCCCCAGCATTTT. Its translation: CASSYGQANQPQHF.

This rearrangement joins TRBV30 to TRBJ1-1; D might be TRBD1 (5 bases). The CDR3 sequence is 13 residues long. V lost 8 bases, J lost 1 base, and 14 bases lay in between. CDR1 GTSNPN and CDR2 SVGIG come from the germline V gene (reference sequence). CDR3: CARNRQPNTEAFF. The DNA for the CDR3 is TGTGCCCGAAACAGGCAGCCGAACACTGAAGCTTTCTTT.

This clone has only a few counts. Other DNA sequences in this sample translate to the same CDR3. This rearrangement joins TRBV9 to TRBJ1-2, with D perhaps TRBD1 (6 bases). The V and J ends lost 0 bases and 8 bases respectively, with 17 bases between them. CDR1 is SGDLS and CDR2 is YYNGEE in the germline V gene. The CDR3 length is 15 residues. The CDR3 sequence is CASSVGRGAMEGYTF. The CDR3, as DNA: TGTGCCAGCAGCGTAGGTCGGGGGGCGATGGAGGGCTACACCTTC.